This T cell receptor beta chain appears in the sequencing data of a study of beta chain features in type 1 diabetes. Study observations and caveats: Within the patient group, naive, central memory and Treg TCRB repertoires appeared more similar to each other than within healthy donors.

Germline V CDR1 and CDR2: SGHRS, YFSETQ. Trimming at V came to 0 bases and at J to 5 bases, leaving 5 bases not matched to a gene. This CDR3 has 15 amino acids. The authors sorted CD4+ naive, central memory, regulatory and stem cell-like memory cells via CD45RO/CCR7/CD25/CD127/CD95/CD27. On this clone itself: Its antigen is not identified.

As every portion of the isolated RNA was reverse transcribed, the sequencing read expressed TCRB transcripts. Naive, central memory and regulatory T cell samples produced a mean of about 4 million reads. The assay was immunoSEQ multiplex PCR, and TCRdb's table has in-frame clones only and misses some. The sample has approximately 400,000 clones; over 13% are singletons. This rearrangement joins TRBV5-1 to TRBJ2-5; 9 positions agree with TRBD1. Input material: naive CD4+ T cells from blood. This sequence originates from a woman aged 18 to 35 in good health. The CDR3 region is CASSLDRGRGETQYF. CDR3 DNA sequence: TGCGCCAGCAGCTTGGACAGGGGGCGAGGGGAGACCCAGTACTTC.